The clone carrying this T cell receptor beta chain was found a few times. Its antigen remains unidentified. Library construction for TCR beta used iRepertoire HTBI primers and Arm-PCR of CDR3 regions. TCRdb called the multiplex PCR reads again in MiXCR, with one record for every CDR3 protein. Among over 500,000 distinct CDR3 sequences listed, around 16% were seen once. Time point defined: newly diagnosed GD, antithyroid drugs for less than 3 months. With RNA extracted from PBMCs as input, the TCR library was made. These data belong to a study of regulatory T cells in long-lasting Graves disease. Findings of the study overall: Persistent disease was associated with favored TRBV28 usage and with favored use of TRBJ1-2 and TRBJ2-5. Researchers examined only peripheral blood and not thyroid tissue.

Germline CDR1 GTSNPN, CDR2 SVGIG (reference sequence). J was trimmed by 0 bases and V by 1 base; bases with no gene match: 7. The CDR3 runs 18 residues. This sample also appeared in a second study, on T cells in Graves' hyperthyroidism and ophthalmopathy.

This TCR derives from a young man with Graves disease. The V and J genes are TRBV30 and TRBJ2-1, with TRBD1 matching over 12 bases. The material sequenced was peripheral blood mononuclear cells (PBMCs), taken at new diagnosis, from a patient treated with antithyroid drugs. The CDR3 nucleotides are TGTGCCTGGAGTGCCGGGACAGGGGGCCGAAGCTCCTACAATGAGCAGTTCTTC. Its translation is CAWSAGTGGRSSYNEQFF.